The clone carrying this T cell receptor beta chain was seen once. Its target is unknown. This entry is derived from a study of EBV T-cell therapy then PD-1 blockade in nasopharyngeal carcinoma. Specified treatment: AdE1-LMPpoly-expanded autologous EBV-specific T-cell therapy followed by anti-PD-1 nivolumab. V was cut by 2 bases and J by 0 bases, with 12 bases left in between. The CDR3 spans 16 residues. Germline assignment: CDR1 MNHNS and CDR2 SASEGT. Sequencing was performed with immunoSEQ multiplex PCR; in TCRdb, only in-frame clones are kept and a portion is missing. Seen here are approximately 21,000 clones, 75% to 90% observed once, and the top ten hold roughly 29%.

The chain uses TRBV6-1 and TRBJ2-3; D could derive from TRBD1 or TRBD2 (5 bases each). The sequence came from a middle-aged man with nasopharyngeal carcinoma. The sequences come from CD8+ T cells from blood, collected at approximately day 60 from a patient whose treatment included autologous EBV-specific T cells and nivolumab. CDR3 in amino acids: CASSERDGGSTDTQYF. CDR3 DNA sequence: TGTGCCAGCAGTGAACGGGACGGTGGGAGCACAGATACGCAGTATTTT.